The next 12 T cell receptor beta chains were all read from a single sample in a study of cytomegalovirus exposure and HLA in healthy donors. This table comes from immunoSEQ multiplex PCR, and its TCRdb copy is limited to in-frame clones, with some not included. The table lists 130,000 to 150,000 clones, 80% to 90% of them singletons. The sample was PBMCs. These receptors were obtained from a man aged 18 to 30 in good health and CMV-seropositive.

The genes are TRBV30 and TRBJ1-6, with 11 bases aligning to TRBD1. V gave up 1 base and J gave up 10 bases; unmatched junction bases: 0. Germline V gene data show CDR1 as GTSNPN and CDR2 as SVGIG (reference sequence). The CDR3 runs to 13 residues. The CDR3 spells CAWSGTGGSPLHF. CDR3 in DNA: TGTGCCTGGAGTGGGACAGGGGGCTCACCCCTCCACTTT. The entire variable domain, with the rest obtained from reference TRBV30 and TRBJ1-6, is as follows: SQTIHQWPATLVQPVGSPLSLECTVEGTSNPNLYWYRQAAGRGLQLLFYSVGIGQISSEVPQNLSASRPQDRQFILSSKKLLLSDSGFYLCAWSGTGGSPLHFGNGTRLTVT.

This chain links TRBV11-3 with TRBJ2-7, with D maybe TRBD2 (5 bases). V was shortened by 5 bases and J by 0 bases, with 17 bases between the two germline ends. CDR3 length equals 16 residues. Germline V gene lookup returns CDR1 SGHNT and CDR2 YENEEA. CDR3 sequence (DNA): TGTGCCAGCAGCCCCGCTTTTCGGGAAAGCTCCTACGAGCAGTACTTC. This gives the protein CASSPAFRESSYEQYF.

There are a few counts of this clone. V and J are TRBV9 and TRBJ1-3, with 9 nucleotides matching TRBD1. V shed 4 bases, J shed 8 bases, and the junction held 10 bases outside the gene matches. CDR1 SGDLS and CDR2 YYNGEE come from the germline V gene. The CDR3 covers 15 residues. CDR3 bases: TGTGCCAGCAGCTCAACACAGGGGGCTGCGGACACCATATATTTT. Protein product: CASSSTQGAADTIYF.

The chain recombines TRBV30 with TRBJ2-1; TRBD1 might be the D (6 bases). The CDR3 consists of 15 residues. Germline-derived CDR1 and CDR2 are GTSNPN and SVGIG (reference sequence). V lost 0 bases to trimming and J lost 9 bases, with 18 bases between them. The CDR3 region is CAWSVGGFRRGEQFF. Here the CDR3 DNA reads TGTGCCTGGAGTGTAGGGGGTTTCCGACGGGGTGAGCAGTTCTTC.

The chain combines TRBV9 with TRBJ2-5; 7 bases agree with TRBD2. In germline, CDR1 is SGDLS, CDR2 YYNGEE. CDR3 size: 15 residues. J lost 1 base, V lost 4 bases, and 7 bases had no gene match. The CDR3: CASSTSGGSQETQYF. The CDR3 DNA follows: TGTGCCAGCAGCACCTCCGGGGGGTCCCAAGAGACCCAGTACTTC.

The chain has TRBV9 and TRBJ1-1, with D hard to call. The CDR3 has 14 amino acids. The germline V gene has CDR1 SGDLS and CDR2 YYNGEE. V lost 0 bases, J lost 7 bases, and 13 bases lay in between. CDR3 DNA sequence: TGTGCCAGCAGCGTAGATACGGAGGCAAGTGAAGCTTTCTTT. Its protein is CASSVDTEASEAFF.

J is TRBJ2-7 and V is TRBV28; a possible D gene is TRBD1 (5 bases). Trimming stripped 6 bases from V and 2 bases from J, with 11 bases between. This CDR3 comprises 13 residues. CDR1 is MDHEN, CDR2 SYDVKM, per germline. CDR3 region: CASRPDKTYEQYF. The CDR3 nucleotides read TGTGCCAGCAGGCCGGACAAGACCTACGAGCAGTACTTC.

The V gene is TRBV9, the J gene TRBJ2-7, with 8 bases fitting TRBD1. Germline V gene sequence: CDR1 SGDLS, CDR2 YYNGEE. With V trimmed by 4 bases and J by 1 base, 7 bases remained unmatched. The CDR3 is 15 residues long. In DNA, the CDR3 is TGTGCCAGCAGCAAACAGGGGGACTTTTCCTACGAGCAGTACTTC. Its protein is CASSKQGDFSYEQYF.

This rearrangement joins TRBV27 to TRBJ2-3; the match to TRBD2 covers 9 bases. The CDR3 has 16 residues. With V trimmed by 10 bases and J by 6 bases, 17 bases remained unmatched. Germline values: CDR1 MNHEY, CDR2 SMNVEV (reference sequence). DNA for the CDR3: TGTGCCAACCCCAGTGCGGGGGGGCCGTTCGAGGATACGCAGTATTTT. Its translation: CANPSAGGPFEDTQYF.

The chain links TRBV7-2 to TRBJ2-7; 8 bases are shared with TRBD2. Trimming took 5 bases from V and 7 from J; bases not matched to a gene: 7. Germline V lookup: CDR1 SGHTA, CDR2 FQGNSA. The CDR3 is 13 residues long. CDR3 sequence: CASSDAGLGEQYF. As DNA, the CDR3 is TGTGCCAGCAGCGACGCGGGACTAGGAGAGCAGTACTTC.

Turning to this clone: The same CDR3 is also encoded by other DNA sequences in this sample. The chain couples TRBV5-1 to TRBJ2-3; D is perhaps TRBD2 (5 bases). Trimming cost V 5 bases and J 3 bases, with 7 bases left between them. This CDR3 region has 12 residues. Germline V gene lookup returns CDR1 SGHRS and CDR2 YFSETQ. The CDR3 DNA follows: TGCGCCAGCAGTCGAGGGACAGATACGCAGTATTTT. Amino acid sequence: CASSRGTDTQYF.

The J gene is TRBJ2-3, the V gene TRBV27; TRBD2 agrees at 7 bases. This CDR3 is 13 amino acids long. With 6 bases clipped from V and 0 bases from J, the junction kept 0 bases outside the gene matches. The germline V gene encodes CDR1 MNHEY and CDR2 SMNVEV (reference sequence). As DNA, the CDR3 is TGTGCCAGCAGACTAGCGAGCACAGATACGCAGTATTTT. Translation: CASRLASTDTQYF.